This TCR beta chain originates from a study of control samples from healthy donors and cancer patients. Note on this clone: At one boundary the junction diverges from the germline segment, which might be a read error.

The V gene's germline CDR1 is SNHLY and CDR2 FYNNEI. The CDR3 sequence is 12 residues long. This table comes from immunoSEQ multiplex PCR, and its TCRdb copy is limited to in-frame clones, with some not included. Of 100,000 to 150,000 clones in the sample, approximately 87% were seen once. The specimen was blood. This receptor was taken from a man aged 25 to 45 in good health. The rearrangement uses TRBV2 and TRBJ1-2, with a possible D match to TRBD1 (5 bases). The CDR3 nucleotides read TGTGCCAGCAGTGAAGCCTTGGCAGGGCGGGAGTTC. The encoded protein is CASSEALAGREF.